This T cell receptor beta chain was captured in a study of T cells expressing NK-cell markers. Looking at the study overall: Among the eight sequenced donors, seven tested HCMV-seropositive and one tested seronegative. General observations from the study: Four of the donors also had these clonotypes leading their CD3+CD56-NKG2C+ fraction.

UMIs were included in TCR beta cDNA generated by 5'RACE template switching. TCRdb reprocessed the 5' RACE reads; each CDR3 protein has one entry and no DNA is given. Its table records about 260,000 distinct CDR3 sequences. On this clonotype: Its cognate antigen is unknown.

This CDR3 has 15 amino acids. The chain couples TRBV12-3 or TRBV12-4 to TRBJ1-6. Source material: blood T cells: a sorted CD56 or NKG2C T cell subset, CD4+ or CD8+ T cells, or bulk PBMC T cells (not recorded which). The sequence came from a man between 18 and 35 years old in good health. The chain's CDR3 is CASSYLGPAASPLHF.